A single TCR beta chain is shown here with its context. What it recognizes is unknown. The data originate from a study of blood T cells in healthy people across ages. The study, taken as a whole, reports: In older individuals, TCR beta diversity per million T cells was lower, falling roughly linearly with age.

Primed by a sample-barcoded 5' primer and a J-beta primer mix, a second PCR proceeded for about 7 to 11 cycles. TCRdb reanalysed the 5' RACE reads using MiXCR and keeps one entry per CDR3 protein. The sample shows approximately 1,100,000 distinct CDR3 sequences, 35% to 55% of them seen only once. CDR1 is ENHRY and CDR2 is SYGVKD in the germline V gene. V was shortened by 2 bases and J by 0 bases, with 10 bases between the two germline ends. The length of the CDR3 is 15 residues. The clonotype comes from a woman aged 55-75 years in good health. The chain employs TRBV10-3 and TRBJ1-1; the D gene is possibly TRBD1 (6 bases). What was sequenced was blood. In DNA form, the CDR3 reads TGTGCCATCAGTGAGGTCAGGGGTATGAACACTGAAGCTTTCTTT. It translates to CAISEVRGMNTEAFF.